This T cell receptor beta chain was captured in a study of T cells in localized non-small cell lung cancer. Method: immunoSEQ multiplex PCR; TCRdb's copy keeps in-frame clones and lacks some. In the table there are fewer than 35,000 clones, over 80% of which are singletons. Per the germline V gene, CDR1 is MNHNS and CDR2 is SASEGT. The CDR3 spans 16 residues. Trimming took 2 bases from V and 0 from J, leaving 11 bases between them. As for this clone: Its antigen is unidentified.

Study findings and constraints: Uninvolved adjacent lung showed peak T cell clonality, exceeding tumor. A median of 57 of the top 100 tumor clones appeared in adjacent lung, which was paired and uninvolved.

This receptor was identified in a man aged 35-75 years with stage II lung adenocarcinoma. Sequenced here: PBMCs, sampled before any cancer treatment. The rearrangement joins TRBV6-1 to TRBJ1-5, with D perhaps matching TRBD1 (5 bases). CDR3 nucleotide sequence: TGTGCCAGCAGTGAAAGAGGGGTTTATAGCAATCAGCCCCAGCATTTT. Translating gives CASSERGVYSNQPQHF.